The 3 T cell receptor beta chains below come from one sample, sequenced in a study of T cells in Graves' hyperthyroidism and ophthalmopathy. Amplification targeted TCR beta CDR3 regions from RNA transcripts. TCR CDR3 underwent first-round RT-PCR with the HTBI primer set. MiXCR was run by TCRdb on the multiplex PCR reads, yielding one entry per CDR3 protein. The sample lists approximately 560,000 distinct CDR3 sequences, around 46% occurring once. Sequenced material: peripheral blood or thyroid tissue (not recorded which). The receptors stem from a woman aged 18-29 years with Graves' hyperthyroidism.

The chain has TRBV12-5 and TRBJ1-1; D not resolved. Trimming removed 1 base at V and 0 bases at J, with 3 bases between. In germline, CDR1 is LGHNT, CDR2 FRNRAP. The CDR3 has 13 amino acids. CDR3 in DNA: TGTGCTAGTGGTTTGGGGTTGAACACTGAAGCTTTCTTT. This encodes CASGLGLNTEAFF. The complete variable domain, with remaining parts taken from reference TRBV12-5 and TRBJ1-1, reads DARVTQTPRHKVTEMGQEVTMRCQPILGHNTVFWYRQTMMQGLELLAYFRNRAPLDDSGMPKDRFSAEMPDATLATLKIQPSEPRDSAVYFCASGLGLNTEAFFGQGTRLTVV.

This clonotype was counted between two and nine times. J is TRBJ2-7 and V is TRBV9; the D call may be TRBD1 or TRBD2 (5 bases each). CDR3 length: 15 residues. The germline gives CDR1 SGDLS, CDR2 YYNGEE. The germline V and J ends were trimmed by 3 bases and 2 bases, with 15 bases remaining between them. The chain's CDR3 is CASSAGGDETYEQYF. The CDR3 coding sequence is TGTGCCAGCAGCGCTGGTGGGGACGAGACCTACGAGCAGTACTTC.

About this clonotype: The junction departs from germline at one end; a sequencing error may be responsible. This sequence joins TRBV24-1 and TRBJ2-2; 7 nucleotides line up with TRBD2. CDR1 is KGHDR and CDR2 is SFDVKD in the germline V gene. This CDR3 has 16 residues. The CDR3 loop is CATSDRAGESYNEQFF. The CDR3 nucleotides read TGTGCCACCAGTGATAGGGCGGGAGAATCCTACAATGAGCAGTTTTTT.